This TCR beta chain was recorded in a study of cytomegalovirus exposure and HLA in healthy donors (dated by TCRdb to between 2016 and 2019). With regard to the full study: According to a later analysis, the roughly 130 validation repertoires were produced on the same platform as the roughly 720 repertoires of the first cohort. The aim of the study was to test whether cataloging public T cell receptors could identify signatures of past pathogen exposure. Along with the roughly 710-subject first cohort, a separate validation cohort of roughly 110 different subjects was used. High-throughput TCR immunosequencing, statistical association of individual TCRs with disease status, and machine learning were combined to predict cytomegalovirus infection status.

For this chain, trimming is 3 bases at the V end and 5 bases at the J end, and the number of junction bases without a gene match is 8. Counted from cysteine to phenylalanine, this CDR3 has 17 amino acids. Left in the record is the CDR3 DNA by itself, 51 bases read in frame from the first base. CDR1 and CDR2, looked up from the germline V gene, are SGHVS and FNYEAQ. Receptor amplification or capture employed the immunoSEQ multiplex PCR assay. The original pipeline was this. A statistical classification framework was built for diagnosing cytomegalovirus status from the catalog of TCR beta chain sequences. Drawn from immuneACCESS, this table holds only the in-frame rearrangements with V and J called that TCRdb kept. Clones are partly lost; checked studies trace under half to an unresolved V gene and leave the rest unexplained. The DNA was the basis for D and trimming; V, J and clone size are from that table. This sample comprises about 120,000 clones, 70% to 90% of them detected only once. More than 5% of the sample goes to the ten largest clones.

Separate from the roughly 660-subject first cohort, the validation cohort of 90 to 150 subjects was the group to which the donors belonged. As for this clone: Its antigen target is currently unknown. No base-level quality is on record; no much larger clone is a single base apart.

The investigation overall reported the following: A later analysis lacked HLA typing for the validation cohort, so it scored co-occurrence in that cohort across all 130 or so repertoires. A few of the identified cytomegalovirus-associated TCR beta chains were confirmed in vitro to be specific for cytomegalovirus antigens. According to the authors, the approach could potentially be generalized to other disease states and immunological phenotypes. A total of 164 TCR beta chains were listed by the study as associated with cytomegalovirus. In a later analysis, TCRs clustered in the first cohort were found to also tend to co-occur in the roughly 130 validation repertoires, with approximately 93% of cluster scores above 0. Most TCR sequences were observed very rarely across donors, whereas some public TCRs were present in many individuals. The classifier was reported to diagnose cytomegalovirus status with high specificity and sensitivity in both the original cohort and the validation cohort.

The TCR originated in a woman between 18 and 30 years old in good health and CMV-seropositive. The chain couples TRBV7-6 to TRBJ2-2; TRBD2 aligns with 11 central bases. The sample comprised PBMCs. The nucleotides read TGTGCCAGCAGCTTGTCACTAGCGGGAGCGGGGACCGGGGAGCTGTTTTTT. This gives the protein CASSLSLAGAGTGELFF. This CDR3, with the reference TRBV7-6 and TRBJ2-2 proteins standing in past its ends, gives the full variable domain GAGVSQSPRYKVTKRGQDVALRCDPISGHVSLYWYRQALGQGPEFLTYFNYEAQQDKSGLPNDRFSAERPEGSISTLTIQRTEQRDSAMYRCASSLSLAGAGTGELFFGEGSRLTVL.